This TCR beta chain originates from a study of CD8 T cells in ankylosing spondylitis. Whole-study findings and limits: A motif of roughly 8 highly homologous TCR beta variants was seen as apparently characteristic of ankylosing spondylitis blood.

V was clipped by 5 bases and J by 0 bases, with 10 bases between them. The CDR3 length is 13 residues. The germline CDR1 and CDR2 sequences are SQVTM and ANQGSEA. Library preparation for TCR beta used quantitative 5'-RACE with molecular barcodes. In TCRdb, the 5' RACE reads were re-called with MiXCR into one record per CDR3 protein. The sample carries 500,000 to 650,000 distinct CDR3 sequences, approximately 5.3% recorded once. In its sample, this clonotype was seen many times. Its antigen remains unknown. The receptor comes from a male donor with ankylosing spondylitis. This rearrangement joins TRBV29-1 to TRBJ1-2; D unresolved. Sequencing was performed on blood, either unsorted or a sorted T cell fraction (not recorded which). In nucleotides, the CDR3 is TGCAGCGTTACGGACCGCTCTAACTATGGCTACACCTTC. Translating it yields CSVTDRSNYGYTF. The full variable domain, completed using reference TRBV29-1 and TRBJ1-2, is SAVISQKPSRDICQRGTSLTIQCQVDSQVTMMFWYRQQPGQSLTLIATANQGSEATYESGFVIDKFPISRPNLTFSTLTVSNMSPEDSSIYLCSVTDRSNYGYTFGSGTRLTVV.